This is a list of T cell receptor beta chains from one sample in a study of T cell changes during pregnancy in multiple sclerosis. Only in-frame clones appear in the TCRdb table, and some are missing; sequencing was by immunoSEQ multiplex PCR. The data contain around 38,000 clones, 92% of them singletons. The material was CD8+ T cells from peripheral blood mononuclear cells, obtained in the third trimester of pregnancy. These receptors were taken from a female donor with multiple sclerosis, enrolled in a pregnancy study. Each CDR3 is given with its conserved first and last residue. The order of the fields is J gene, V gene, CDR3 length, D gene, clone size, CDR3 protein, CDR3 DNA. D genes are given only for firm matches. Only part of the rows carry a size: once, few, many, or a class if the clone is expanded.

TRBJ2-5	TRBV7-3	13	TRBD2	-	CASSSLAGEDQYF	TGTGCCAGCAGCTCCCTAGCGGGAGAGGACCAGTACTTC
TRBJ1-5	TRBV27	14	-	-	CASSLSGLDQPQHF	TGTGCCAGCAGTTTGTCGGGATTAGATCAGCCCCAGCATTTT
TRBJ2-5	TRBV10-3	15	TRBD1	medium-sized	CAISEGTGDTETQYF	TGTGCCATCAGTGAAGGGACAGGGGATACGGAGACCCAGTACTTC
TRBJ2-1	TRBV7-6	17	TRBD2	-	CASSLSLASGTYNEQFF	TGTGCCAGCAGCTTGTCATTGGCTAGCGGGACCTACAATGAGCAGTTCTTC
TRBJ2-3	TRBV6-1	16	TRBD2	-	CASSEPSGLPEDTQYF	TGTGCCAGCAGTGAACCTAGCGGGTTACCTGAGGATACGCAGTATTTT
TRBJ1-2	TRBV15	15	TRBD1	-	CATTPRTGGNYGYTF	TGTGCCACCACACCACGGACAGGGGGAAACTATGGCTACACCTTC
TRBJ2-3	TRBV5-8	15	-	-	CASSSPGTSTDTQYF	TGTGCCAGCAGCTCGCCGGGAACTAGCACAGATACGCAGTATTTT
TRBJ2-7	TRBV4-3	15	-	-	CASSQDGDAAYEQYF	TGCGCCAGCAGCCAAGACGGAGACGCAGCCTACGAGCAGTACTTC
TRBJ2-7	TRBV19	14	TRBD1	-	CASSFGTGGYEQYF	TGTGCCAGTAGTTTCGGGACAGGGGGCTACGAGCAGTACTTC
TRBJ2-7	TRBV10-3	14	TRBD2	-	CAINDQREGYEQYF	TGTGCCATCAACGATCAGCGGGAGGGCTACGAGCAGTACTTC
TRBJ2-1	TRBV7-9	14	-	-	CASSPPNRDNEQFF	TGTGCCAGCAGCCCGCCCAATCGAGACAATGAGCAGTTCTTC
TRBJ2-2	TRBV4-2	14	-	-	CASSPGENTGELFF	TGTGCCAGCAGCCCCGGGGAGAACACCGGGGAGCTGTTTTTT
TRBJ2-3	TRBV7-9	15	TRBD1	once	CASSFDRGLPDTQYF	TGTGCCAGCAGCTTTGACAGGGGGTTGCCAGATACGCAGTATTTT
TRBJ2-7	TRBV5-4	14	TRBD1	-	CASHGRDRPYEQYF	TGTGCCAGCCACGGCCGGGACAGACCCTACGAGCAGTACTTC
TRBJ1-1	TRBV28	15	TRBD1	-	CASSRDREMNTEAFF	TGTGCCAGCAGTCGGGACAGAGAAATGAACACTGAAGCTTTCTTT
TRBJ2-7	TRBV29-1	15	TRBD1	once	CSVSSGTGGPYEQYF	TGCAGCGTTTCTTCTGGGACAGGGGGGCCCTACGAGCAGTACTTC
TRBJ2-5	TRBV5-4	14	-	-	CASSLDAGVETQYF	TGTGCCAGCAGCTTGGATGCAGGGGTAGAGACCCAGTACTTC
TRBJ1-2	TRBV6-5	12	-	-	CASFEQGVGYTF	TGTGCCAGCTTCGAACAGGGTGTTGGCTACACCTTC
TRBJ2-5	TRBV7-3	15	-	-	CASSPRGSGQETQYF	TGTGCCAGCAGCCCCCGGGGTAGCGGCCAAGAGACCCAGTACTTC
TRBJ2-1	TRBV29-1	13	TRBD2	-	CSVAGGDYNEQFF	TGCAGCGTTGCCGGGGGGGACTACAATGAGCAGTTCTTC
TRBJ1-1	TRBV7-8	15	-	-	CASSLARKMNTEAFF	TGTGCCAGCAGCTTAGCGAGGAAAATGAACACTGAAGCTTTCTTT
TRBJ2-7	TRBV29-1	13	TRBD2	-	CSARGGRSYEQYF	TGCAGCGCTCGGGGAGGGAGGTCCTACGAGCAGTACTTC
TRBJ2-7	TRBV9	14	TRBD2	once	CASSVGLAGDEQYF	TGTGCCAGCAGCGTCGGGCTAGCGGGAGACGAGCAGTACTTC
TRBJ2-3	TRBV30	13	TRBD1	-	CAWGTGGSDTQYF	TGTGCCTGGGGGACAGGGGGATCAGATACGCAGTATTTT